A selection of T cell receptor beta chains follows, all from one sample in a study of CD4+ T cells in melanoma. Data came from immunoSEQ multiplex PCR; TCRdb stores just in-frame clones and leaves some out. Altogether roughly 54,000 clones are present, 80% to 90% being singletons, with the ten largest covering about an eighth. Sample: peripheral blood. These receptors originate from a human donor with melanoma. The conserved cysteine and the conserved F or W are not part of the CDR3 here. Each record gives: CDR3 protein, clone size, J gene, V gene. Clone size appears in some rows only: once, few, many, or a class for an expanded clone.

ASSETDYEQY NA TRBJ2-7 TRBV6-1
ASSIKGSFSGNTIY NA TRBJ1-3 TRBV19
ASSVASGGAGDTQY NA TRBJ2-3 TRBV9
ASSYRTPNPGELF NA TRBJ2-2 TRBV6-5
ASSTGTGIFPGSYEQY NA TRBJ2-7 TRBV11-3
ASSAYQVDSNQPQH once TRBJ1-5 TRBV7-2
ASSTSGGAAGELF NA TRBJ2-2 TRBV19
ASSLEGGTEAF NA TRBJ1-1 TRBV5-6
ASSSGLSPSDTQY once TRBJ2-3 TRBV7-3
ASSLGGSYGYT NA TRBJ1-2 TRBV5-1
ASSFAGGGLETQY NA TRBJ2-5 TRBV6-5
AWSILRRADSYNEQF NA TRBJ2-1 TRBV30
AISDVSGGRSNSPLH NA TRBJ1-6 TRBV10-3
ASTTVEGYREQY NA TRBJ2-7 TRBV21-1
ASSFVWGSPRYEQY NA TRBJ2-7 TRBV5-6
ASSLGTGVYEQY NA TRBJ2-7 TRBV5-6
ASRYRVEYEQY few TRBJ2-7 TRBV6-5
ASSLFPGGQDTQY once TRBJ2-3 TRBV7-3
ASSLGVAYEQY NA NA TRBV18
ASSTSANTEAF once TRBJ1-1 TRBV7-3
AWSVWGDGGYT NA TRBJ1-2 TRBV30
SVTSGQTQY NA TRBJ2-5 TRBV29-1
ASSGLGQGARGYT NA TRBJ1-2 TRBV9
ASSFVTGEKLF once TRBJ1-4 TRBV7-8
ASSVEQGNEKLF NA TRBJ1-4 TRBV9
ASSPEVSPSPLH few TRBJ1-6 TRBV18
ASSYLAGETQY NA TRBJ2-5 TRBV6-6
ASSSRDPMNTEAF NA TRBJ1-1 TRBV27
ASKGRGDHEKLF few TRBJ1-4 TRBV19
ASSPGHPGALH NA TRBJ1-6 TRBV21-1
ASSSIDTATNEKLF NA TRBJ1-4 TRBV27
ASSRTSGGVETQY NA TRBJ2-5 TRBV28
ASSKDFGEQDQETQY NA TRBJ2-5 TRBV21-1
ASSFARPMNTEAF NA TRBJ1-1 TRBV27
ASSRDRLSYNEQF once TRBJ2-1 TRBV5-4
ATSRDIGWRTGYGYT NA TRBJ1-2 TRBV15
ASSFHVQRQGKNYGYT once TRBJ1-2 TRBV27
ASRTGGANEQF NA TRBJ2-1 TRBV27
ASSLGRDRSYEQY NA NA TRBV7-9
ASKSTTGTENTEAF NA TRBJ1-1 TRBV19
ASSQVSGVGEQY NA TRBJ2-7 TRBV4-2
ASSNPGGEPYEQY NA TRBJ2-7 TRBV10-1
ASSPQDGANYGYT NA TRBJ1-2 TRBV19
ASSTGLGLAGPYNEQF NA TRBJ2-1 TRBV5-1
ASSYGSASPEAF NA TRBJ1-1 TRBV6-5